The 14 T cell receptor beta chains below were found in one sample sequenced in a study of blood T cell repertoires in COVID-19. Profiled with immunoSEQ multiplex PCR; TCRdb holds only in-frame clones, not every one. The sample gives a few hundred thousand clones, 84% of which show up once; about 6.6% is in the top ten. The sequencing input was PBMCs or T cells enriched from blood (not recorded which). The receptors originated from a woman in her thirties or forties who had recovered from COVID-19.

V and J are TRBV27 and TRBJ2-3; no reliable D call. V was clipped by 3 bases and J by 1 base, with 8 bases between them. This CDR3 comprises 14 residues. Germline loops: CDR1 MNHEY, CDR2 SMNVEV (reference sequence). CDR3 DNA sequence: TGTGCCAGCAGTTTCCGGGTTCGCACAGATACGCAGTATTTT. Its translation is CASSFRVRTDTQYF.

This clone has only one observation. The V call is TRBV7-6, the J call TRBJ1-1; no clear D gene. V was shortened by 6 bases and J by 1 base, with 9 bases between the two germline ends. The germline V gene has CDR1 SGHVS and CDR2 FNYEAQ. The CDR3 is made up of 13 amino acids. The CDR3 loop reads CASRGTKNTEAFF. CDR3 DNA sequence: TGTGCCAGCAGGGGCACAAAGAACACTGAAGCTTTCTTT.

The gene calls are TRBV6-6 and TRBJ2-1; D is possibly TRBD2 (6 bases). V was cut by 0 bases and J by 7 bases, with 13 bases left in between. The CDR3 has 15 residues. Germline loops: CDR1 MNHNY, CDR2 SVGAGI (reference sequence). The CDR3 region is CASSYSAPGTNEQFF. The CDR3 nucleotides read TGTGCCAGCAGTTACTCGGCTCCTGGGACTAATGAGCAGTTCTTC.

This chain links TRBV11-3 with TRBJ2-7; the match to TRBD2 covers 9 bases. J lost 0 bases, V lost 0 bases, and 3 bases had no gene match. Germline values: CDR1 SGHNT, CDR2 YENEEA. The CDR3 has 16 residues. The CDR3 nucleotides are TGTGCCAGCAGCTTAGAGGCGGGAGGGGGCTCCTACGAGCAGTACGTC. Its translation is CASSLEAGGGSYEQYV.

The chain has TRBV28 and TRBJ2-7, with D maybe TRBD1 (6 bases). This CDR3 is built from 13 residues. V lost 3 bases to trimming and J lost 5 bases, with 11 bases between them. Germline loops: CDR1 MDHEN, CDR2 SYDVKM. The CDR3 nucleotides are TGTGCCAGCAGTTTGTCACAGGGTAACGAGCAGTACTTC. This encodes CASSLSQGNEQYF.

The rearrangement links TRBV29-1 to TRBJ2-2, with 7 bases fitting TRBD2. The germline V gene encodes CDR1 SQVTM and CDR2 ANQGSEA. This CDR3 is 14 amino acids long. V gave up 1 base and J gave up 4 bases; unmatched junction bases: 3. CDR3 bases: TGCAGCGTTGAAGGGGAGGGCCCCACCGGGGAGCTGTTTTTT. The encoded protein is CSVEGEGPTGELFF.

The count of this clone is one. J is TRBJ2-3 and V is TRBV7-2; the D gene is possibly TRBD2 (6 bases). CDR1 is SGHTA, CDR2 FQGNSA, per germline. The CDR3 consists of 16 residues. The V end was cut by 6 bases, the J end by 0 bases, with 16 bases between. CDR3 nucleotide sequence: TGTGCCAGCAGGAGGTTGGGGGGAAGTAGCACAGATACGCAGTATTTT. It codes for CASRRLGGSSTDTQYF.

The chain uses TRBV5-1 and TRBJ2-3; 14 bases are shared with TRBD2. This CDR3 comprises 18 residues. The germline V gene has CDR1 SGHRS and CDR2 YFSETQ. The V gene end was trimmed by 4 bases and the J gene end by 1 base; junction bases not matched to a gene: 8. CDR3 amino acids: CASSVGTSGSTRTDTQYF. DNA of the CDR3: TGCGCCAGCAGCGTCGGGACTAGCGGGAGTACCCGCACAGATACGCAGTATTTT.

The CDR3 DNA reads TGTGCCAGCAGCTTCGGGGAAGTCTATGGCTACACCTTC. Translating gives CASSFGEVYGYTF. The chain is built from TRBV7-9 and TRBJ1-2; D gene unclear. Trimming shortened V by 3 bases and J by 4 bases, and 9 bases separated the two germline ends. CDR3 length: 13 residues. In germline, CDR1 is SEHNR, CDR2 FQNEAQ (reference sequence).

The V and J genes are TRBV19 and TRBJ1-4; tentative D call: TRBD1 (5 bases). This CDR3 has 17 residues. Trimming cost V 3 bases and J 3 bases, with 17 bases left between them. Germline CDR1 LNHDA, CDR2 SQIVND (reference sequence). CDR3 sequence (DNA): TGTGCCAGTAGTATGAGTTATGGGGGGTCGGCTAATGAAAAACTGTTTTTT. It translates to CASSMSYGGSANEKLFF. Full variable domain (outside the CDR3, taken from reference TRBV19 and TRBJ1-4): DGGITQSPKYLFRKEGQNVTLSCEQNLNHDAMYWYRQDPGQGLRLIYYSQIVNDFQKGDIAEGYSVSREKKESFPLTVTSAQKNPTAFYLCASSMSYGGSANEKLFFGSGTQLSVL.

This clone was found a few times. This rearrangement joins TRBV28 to TRBJ2-7; 7 nucleotides line up with TRBD2. CDR1 and CDR2 (germline): MDHEN, SYDVKM. Losses at the gene ends were 5 bases for V and 0 bases for J; bases not matched to a gene: 7. CDR3 length: 15 amino acids. CDR3 sequence reads: CASSGRERGSYEQYF. The DNA for the CDR3 is TGTGCCAGCAGTGGGCGGGAGCGGGGCTCCTACGAGCAGTACTTC.

V is TRBV2 and J is TRBJ1-1; TRBD1 agrees at 7 bases. With V trimmed by 8 bases and J by 1 base, 7 bases remained unmatched. Germline assignment: CDR1 SNHLY and CDR2 FYNNEI. The CDR3 has 14 amino acids. The CDR3 protein is CASQTGFGNTEAFF. The CDR3 DNA follows: TGTGCCAGCCAGACAGGGTTTGGGAACACTGAAGCTTTCTTT.

This chain connects TRBV28 to TRBJ2-2; 7 nucleotides align to TRBD1. The J segment lost 0 bases and the V segment lost 2 bases, leaving 6 bases of the junction unmatched. The CDR3 spans 17 residues. Germline-derived CDR1 and CDR2 are MDHEN and SYDVKM. CDR3 nucleotides: TGTGCCAGCAGTTTAGACAGGGACCATACGAACACCGGGGAGCTGTTTTTT. Residues: CASSLDRDHTNTGELFF.

This clone was counted once. This sequence joins TRBV11-2 and TRBJ2-7; 7 nucleotides agree with TRBD1. The CDR3 extends over 14 amino acids. Per germline, CDR1 SGHAT and CDR2 FQNNGV. Unmatched junction bases numbered 6, after V lost 5 bases and J lost 2 bases. CDR3 bases: TGTGCCAGCAGCCCCACCAGGGGGACCTACGAGCAGTACTTC. Encoded protein: CASSPTRGTYEQYF. Filled out from reference TRBV11-2 and TRBJ2-7, the complete variable domain reads EAGVAQSPRYKIIEKRQSVAFWCNPISGHATLYWYQQILGQGPKLLIQFQNNGVVDDSQLPKDRFSAERLKGVDSTLKIQPAKLEDSAVYLCASSPTRGTYEQYFGPGTRLTVT.